This TCR beta chain was captured in a study of control samples from healthy donors and cancer patients (TCRdb year 2020). The library was obtained by the immunoSEQ multiplex PCR assay. The immuneACCESS repertoire file appears here via TCRdb, limited to in-frame rearrangements. These files lack a portion of the clones; in checked studies, under half of the deficit traces to unresolved V genes, and the cause of the others is not known. The sample yields 100,000 or so clones; 75% to 90% were counted once. The ten largest clones represent 7.5% to 10% of the sample. Remarks on this clone: Its antigen target is currently unknown. Within one base of it there is no much larger clone, and no base qualities were kept.

At the junction V is shortened by 5 bases and J by 6 bases, with 20 bases in between. From the cysteine up to the phenylalanine, the CDR3 has a length of 17 residues. Just CDR3 DNA is preserved here, 51 bases in frame from base 1. The germline V gene specifies SGHTA as CDR1 and FQGNSA as CDR2. Sequences were obtained from blood. The source of this sequence is a man aged 25-40 years in good health. The receptor chain draws on TRBV7-2 and TRBJ1-6, with an unclear D gene assignment. The CDR3 corresponds to CASSPPRAGLRNSPLHF. The nucleotide sequence reads TGTGCCAGCAGCCCCCCAAGGGCTGGATTGCGTAATTCACCCCTCCACTTT.